This T cell receptor beta chain was sequenced in a study of shared clonotypes between healthy human individuals. Overall study results and limits: With several donors compared, approximately 5.5% of naive CD4 clonotypes were shared.

J lost 7 bases, V lost 5 bases, and 10 bases had no gene match. CDR1 and CDR2 from the germline V gene are MNHEY and SMNVEV (reference sequence). The CDR3 runs 14 residues. This clone was seen just once. Its antigen remains unknown. The naive CD8 fraction comprised CD45RO-negative cells positively selected for CCR7 and excluded terminally differentiated effector memory CD45RA+ cells. Profiled with immunoSEQ multiplex PCR; TCRdb holds only in-frame clones, not every one. The sample carries a few million clones, 93% recorded once. The receptor comes from a man younger than 35 in good health. Some clones in this sample may be carry-over from other donors' samples. Input material: naive CD8+ T cells from PBMCs. This chain uses TRBV27 with TRBJ2-5; 7 nucleotides agree with TRBD2. The CDR3 sequence: CASSVVGGSGTQYF. CDR3 sequence (DNA): TGTGCCAGCAGTGTGGTGGGCGGGAGTGGGACCCAGTACTTC.